This TCR beta chain was observed in a study of blood T cells in healthy people across ages. Looked up from germline, CDR1 is PRHDT and CDR2 is FYEKMQ (reference sequence). The CDR3 length is 15 residues. Losses at the gene ends were 6 bases for V and 5 bases for J; bases not matched to a gene: 13. A second about 6 to 12 cycle PCR used barcoded and J-beta primers. Each cDNA molecule was tagged by a template-switch adaptor with 12 random nucleotides. TCRdb ran MiXCR on the 5' RACE reads and lists one entry per CDR3 protein. The table has about 1,500,000 distinct CDR3 sequences, about 28% seen once. The specimen sequenced was blood. This chain joins TRBV13 and TRBJ2-7, with 7 bases lining up with TRBD2. The source of this sequence is a woman in her 30s in good health. The CDR3 DNA is TGTGCCAGCAGATCTAGGCCGGGCGGGAGCAACGAGCAGTACTTC. Its translation is CASRSRPGGSNEQYF.